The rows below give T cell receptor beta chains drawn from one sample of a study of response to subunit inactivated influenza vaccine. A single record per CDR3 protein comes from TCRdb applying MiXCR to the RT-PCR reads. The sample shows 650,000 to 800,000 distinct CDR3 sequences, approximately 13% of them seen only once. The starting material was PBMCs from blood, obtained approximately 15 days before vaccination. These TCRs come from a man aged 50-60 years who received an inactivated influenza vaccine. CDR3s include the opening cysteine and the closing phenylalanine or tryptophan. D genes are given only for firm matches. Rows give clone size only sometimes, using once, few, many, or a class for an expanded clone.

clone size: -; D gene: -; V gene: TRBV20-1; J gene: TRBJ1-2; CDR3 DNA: TGCAGGCCGGGAGGGACCACTAACTATGGCTACACCTTC; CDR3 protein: CRPGGTTNYGYTF
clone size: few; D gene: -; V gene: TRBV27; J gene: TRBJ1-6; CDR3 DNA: TGTGCCAGCAGTTTTCCGCCCGGGTCGGGTTCACCCCTCCACTTT; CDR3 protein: CASSFPPGSGSPLHF
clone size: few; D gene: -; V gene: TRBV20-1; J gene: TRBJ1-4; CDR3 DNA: TGCAGTGCTAGTTGGGGGGCAACTAATGAAAAACTGTTTTTT; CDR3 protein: CSASWGATNEKLFF
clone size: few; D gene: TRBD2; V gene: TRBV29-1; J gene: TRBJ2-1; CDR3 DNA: TGCAGCGTTGATACTAGCGGGATTACGAATGAGCAGTTCTTC; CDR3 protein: CSVDTSGITNEQFF
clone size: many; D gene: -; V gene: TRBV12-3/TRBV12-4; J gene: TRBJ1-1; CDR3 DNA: TGTGCCAGCAGTTTAGTTGCGGGGAGGACTGAAGCTTTCTTT; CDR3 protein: CASSLVAGRTEAFF
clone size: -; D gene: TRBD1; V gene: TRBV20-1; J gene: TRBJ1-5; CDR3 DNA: TGCAGTGCTCGTCGGGGACAGGGAGATCAGCCCCAGCATTTT; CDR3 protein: CSARRGQGDQPQHF
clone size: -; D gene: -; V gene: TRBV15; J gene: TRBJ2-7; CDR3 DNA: TGTGCCACCAGCAGAGACAACGGATACGAGCAGTACTTC; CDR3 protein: CATSRDNGYEQYF
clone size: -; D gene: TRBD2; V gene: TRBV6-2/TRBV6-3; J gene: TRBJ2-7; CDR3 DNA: TGTGCCAGCAGTTACGGGCGGGGGGGCATCGACGAGCAGTACTTC; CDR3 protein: CASSYGRGGIDEQYF
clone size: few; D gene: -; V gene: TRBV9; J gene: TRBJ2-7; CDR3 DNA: TGTGCCAGCAGCGAGGGGGTTCAGCGGGTCACCTACGAGCAGTACTTC; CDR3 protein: CASSEGVQRVTYEQYF
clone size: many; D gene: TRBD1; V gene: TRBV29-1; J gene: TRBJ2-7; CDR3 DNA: TGCAGCGTTGAACTCATGGACCGGGACAGGGCGATCTACGAGCAGTACTTC; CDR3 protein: CSVELMDRDRAIYEQYF
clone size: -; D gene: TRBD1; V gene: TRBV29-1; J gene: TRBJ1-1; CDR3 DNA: TGCAGCGTTGATGGGACAGGGGGCCTGGTAAACACTGAAGCTTTCTTT; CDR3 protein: CSVDGTGGLVNTEAFF
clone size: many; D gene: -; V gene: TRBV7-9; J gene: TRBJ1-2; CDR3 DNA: TGTGCCAGCAGTTTCCGAGACCAGGGCAACTATGGCTACACCTTC; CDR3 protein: CASSFRDQGNYGYTF
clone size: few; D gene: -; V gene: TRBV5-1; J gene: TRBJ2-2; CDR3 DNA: TGCGCCAGCAGTTTGGGCTCCGGACCCGGGGAGCTGTTTTTT; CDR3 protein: CASSLGSGPGELFF
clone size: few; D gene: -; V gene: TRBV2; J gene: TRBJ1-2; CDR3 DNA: TGTGCCAGCAGAGGGGACAAGAACTATGGCTACACCTTC; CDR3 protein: CASRGDKNYGYTF
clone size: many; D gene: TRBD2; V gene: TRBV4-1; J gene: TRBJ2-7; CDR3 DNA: TGCGCCAGCAGCCAAGAGCCTTGGCGGGGGGCCTCCTACGAGCAGTACTTC; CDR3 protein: CASSQEPWRGASYEQYF
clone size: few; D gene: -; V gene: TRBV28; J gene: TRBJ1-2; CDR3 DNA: TGTGCCAGCAGTAAGGGTTCACATGGCTACACCTTC; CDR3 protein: CASSKGSHGYTF
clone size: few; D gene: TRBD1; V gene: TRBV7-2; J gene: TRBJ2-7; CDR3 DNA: TGTGCCAGCAGCTCGGGACAGGGACCTACCTACGAGCAGTACTTC; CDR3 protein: CASSSGQGPTYEQYF
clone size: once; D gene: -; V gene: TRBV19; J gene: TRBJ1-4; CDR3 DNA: TGTGCCAGTAGTCATCCTGCGGGTTCAGGAGAAAAACCGTTTTTT; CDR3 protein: CASSHPAGSGEKPFF
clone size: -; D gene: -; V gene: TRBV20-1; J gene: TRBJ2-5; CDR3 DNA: TGCAGTGCTAGAGCACTAACAGAGACCCAGTACTTC; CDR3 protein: CSARALTETQYF
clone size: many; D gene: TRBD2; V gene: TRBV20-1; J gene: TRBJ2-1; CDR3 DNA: TGCAGTGCTAGAGGTTTAGCGGGGGCCGCCTACAATGAGCAGTTCTTC; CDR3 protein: CSARGLAGAAYNEQFF
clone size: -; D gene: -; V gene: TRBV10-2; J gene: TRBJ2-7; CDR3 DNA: TGCGCCAGCAGTGAGGACAGTCCGCGGGAGCAGTACTTC; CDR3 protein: CASSEDSPREQYF
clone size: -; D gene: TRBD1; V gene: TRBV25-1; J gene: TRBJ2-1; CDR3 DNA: TGTGCCAGCAGTGACTCACGACAGGGGGCGTACAATGAGCAGTTCTTC; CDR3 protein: CASSDSRQGAYNEQFF
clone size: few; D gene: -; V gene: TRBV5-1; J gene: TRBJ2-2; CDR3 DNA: TGCGCCAGCAGCTTGCAGGGGTCGAGCACCGGGGAGCTGTTTTTT; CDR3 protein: CASSLQGSSTGELFF
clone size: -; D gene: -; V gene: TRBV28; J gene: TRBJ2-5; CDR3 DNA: TGTGCCAGCCGTTGGGGGGCAGAGACCCAGTACTTC; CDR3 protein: CASRWGAETQYF
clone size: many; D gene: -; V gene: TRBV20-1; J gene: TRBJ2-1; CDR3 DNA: TGCAGTGCCTCCTCGGGACTTAAAGAGCAGTTCTTC; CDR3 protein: CSASSGLKEQFF
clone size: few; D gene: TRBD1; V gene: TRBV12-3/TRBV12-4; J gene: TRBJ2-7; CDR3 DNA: TGTGCCACTTCGACAGGGCTCACCTACGAGCAGTACTTC; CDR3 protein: CATSTGLTYEQYF
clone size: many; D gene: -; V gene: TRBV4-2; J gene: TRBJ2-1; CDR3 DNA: TGTGCCAGCAGCCAAGATGGCTACAGCTCCTACAATGAGCAGTTCTTC; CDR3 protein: CASSQDGYSSYNEQFF
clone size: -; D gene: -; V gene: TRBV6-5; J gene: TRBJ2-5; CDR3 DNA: TGTGCCAGCAGTTACTCGAAGGTTGAGACCCAGTACTTC; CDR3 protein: CASSYSKVETQYF
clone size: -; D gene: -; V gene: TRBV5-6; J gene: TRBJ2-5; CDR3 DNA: TGTGCCAGCAGCGCCCGGCTCCAAGAGACCCAGTACTTC; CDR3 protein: CASSARLQETQYF
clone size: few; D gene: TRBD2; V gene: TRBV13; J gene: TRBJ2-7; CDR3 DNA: TGTGCCAGCAGCTCCGGGGTAGCGGGGGTTATAATGCACTTC; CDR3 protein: CASSSGVAGVIMHF
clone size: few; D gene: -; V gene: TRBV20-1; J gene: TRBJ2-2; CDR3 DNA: TGCAGTGCTAGCCCCGGGACCGGGGAGCTGTTTTTT; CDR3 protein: CSASPGTGELFF
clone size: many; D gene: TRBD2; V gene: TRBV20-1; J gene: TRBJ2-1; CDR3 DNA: TGCAGCAAACTAGCGGGAGGTCCGCACAATGAGCAGTTCTTC; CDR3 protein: CSKLAGGPHNEQFF
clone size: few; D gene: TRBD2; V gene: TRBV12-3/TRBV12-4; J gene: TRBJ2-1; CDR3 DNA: TGTGCCAGCAGTTCCTTAGCGGGCCTTAACAATGAGCAGTTCTTC; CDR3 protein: CASSSLAGLNNEQFF
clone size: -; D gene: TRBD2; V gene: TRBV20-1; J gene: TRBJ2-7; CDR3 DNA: TGCAGTGCTACCACTAGCGGGAGTACTTCCACCCAGCAGTACTTC; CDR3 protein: CSATTSGSTSTQQYF
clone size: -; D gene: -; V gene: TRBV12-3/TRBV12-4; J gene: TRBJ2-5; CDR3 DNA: TGTGCCAGCAGGGAAACCGGGCCCCAAGAGACCCAGTACTTC; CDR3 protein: CASRETGPQETQYF
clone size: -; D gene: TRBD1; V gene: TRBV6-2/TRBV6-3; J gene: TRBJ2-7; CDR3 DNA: TGTGCCAGCAGTTACACCCGACAGGGTGACGAGCAGTACTTC; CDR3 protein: CASSYTRQGDEQYF
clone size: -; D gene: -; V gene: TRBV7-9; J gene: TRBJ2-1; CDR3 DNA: TGTGCCAGCAGCTGGGGCAGGGCAGGGACTTACAATGAGCAGTTCTTC; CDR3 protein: CASSWGRAGTYNEQFF
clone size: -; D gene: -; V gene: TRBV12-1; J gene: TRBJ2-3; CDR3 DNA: TGTGCCAGGAGCCCGGGGGGGGACACAGATACGCAGTATTTT; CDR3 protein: CARSPGGDTDTQYF
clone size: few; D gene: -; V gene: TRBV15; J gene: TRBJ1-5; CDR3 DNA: TGTGCCACCAGCAGTCCTCTAACATGGGGGGCTCAGCCCCAGCATTTT; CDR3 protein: CATSSPLTWGAQPQHF
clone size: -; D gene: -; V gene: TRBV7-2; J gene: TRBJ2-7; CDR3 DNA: TGTGCCAGCAGCCTCTCGGGGCGGGGCGGCTCCTACGAGCAGTACTTC; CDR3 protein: CASSLSGRGGSYEQYF
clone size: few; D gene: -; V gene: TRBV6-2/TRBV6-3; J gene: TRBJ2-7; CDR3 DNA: TGTGCCAGCAGCCTGACTCACTCCTACGAGCAGTACTTC; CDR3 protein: CASSLTHSYEQYF
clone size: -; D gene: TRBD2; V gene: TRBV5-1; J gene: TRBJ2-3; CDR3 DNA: TGCGCCAGCAGCTTGGAACCTAGCGGGGGGGCGAATACGCAGTATTTT; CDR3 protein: CASSLEPSGGANTQYF
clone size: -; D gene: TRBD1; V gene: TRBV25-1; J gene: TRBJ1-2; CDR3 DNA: TGTGCCAGCAGTGATCCGGACAGGGGCTCCTATGGCTACACCTTC; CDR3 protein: CASSDPDRGSYGYTF
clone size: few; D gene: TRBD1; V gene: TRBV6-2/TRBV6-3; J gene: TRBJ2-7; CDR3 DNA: TGTGCCAGCAGACCCTTTCCTGACAGGGAAGCCTACGAGCAGTACTTC; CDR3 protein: CASRPFPDREAYEQYF
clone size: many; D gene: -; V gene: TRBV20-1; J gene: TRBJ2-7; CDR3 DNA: TGCAGTGCTACATCGGACGCGTGGTACGAGCAGTACTTC; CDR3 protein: CSATSDAWYEQYF
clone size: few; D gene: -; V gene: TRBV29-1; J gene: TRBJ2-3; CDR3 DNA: TGCAGCGCACCGACAACTAGCACAGATACGCAGTATTTT; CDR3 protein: CSAPTTSTDTQYF
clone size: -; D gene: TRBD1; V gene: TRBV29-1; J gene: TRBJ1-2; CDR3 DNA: TGCAGCGTCTTGACAGGGGACTATGGCTACACCTTC; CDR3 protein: CSVLTGDYGYTF
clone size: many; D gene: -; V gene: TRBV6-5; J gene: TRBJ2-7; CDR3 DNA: TGTGCCAGCAGTTCGAACTCCTACGAGCAGTACTTC; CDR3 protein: CASSSNSYEQYF
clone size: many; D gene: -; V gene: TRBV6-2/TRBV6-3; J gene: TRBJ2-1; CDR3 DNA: TGTGCCAGCAGTTACAGACTAGTTCTAGGTGAGCAGTTCTTC; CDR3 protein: CASSYRLVLGEQFF
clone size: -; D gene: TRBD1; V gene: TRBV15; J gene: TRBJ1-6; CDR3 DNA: TGTGCCACCAGCGGGGGACAGGGTAATTCACCCCTCCACTTT; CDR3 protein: CATSGGQGNSPLHF
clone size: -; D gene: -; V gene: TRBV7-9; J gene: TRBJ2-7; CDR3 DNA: TGTGCCAGCAGCCCGCTTCGGCGGCGCGATCCCTACGAGCAGTACTTC; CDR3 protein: CASSPLRRRDPYEQYF
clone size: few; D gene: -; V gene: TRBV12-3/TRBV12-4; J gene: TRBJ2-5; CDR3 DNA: TGTGCCAGCAGCCTTTACTCGGGACACCGGGAGACCCAGTACTTC; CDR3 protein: CASSLYSGHRETQYF
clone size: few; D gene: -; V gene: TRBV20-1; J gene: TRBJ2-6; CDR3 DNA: TGCAGTGCCGCCCGACCTGGGGCCAACGTCCTGACTTTC; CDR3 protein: CSAARPGANVLTF